This TCR beta chain came from a study of T cell responses to AZD1222 COVID-19 vaccine. In the study overall: Pooling of second doses given at about 4 or about 12 weeks was done. The study, taken as a whole, reports: Once two AZD1222 doses were given, Spike-specific TCR breadth and depth went up. Close to half of spike-specific TCRs reportedly recognize unmutated variant regions.

CDR3 length: 16 amino acids. Germline-derived CDR1 and CDR2 are SGDLS and YYNGEE. J lost 3 bases, V lost 2 bases, and 6 bases had no gene match. This clone has a single count. The antigen is not known. Using immunoSEQ multiplex PCR, the repertoire was profiled, and TCRdb retains in-frame clones only, with some absent. The table lists roughly 100,000 clones, 91% of them singletons. The material sequenced was peripheral blood, taken on day 0 of AZD1222 vaccination. V is TRBV9 and J is TRBJ2-7; 12 bases fit TRBD2. The clonotype originates from an adult in good health. CDR3 in amino acids: CASSVGLAGTSYEQYF. The CDR3 DNA is TGTGCCAGCAGCGTTGGACTAGCGGGAACCAGCTACGAGCAGTACTTC.